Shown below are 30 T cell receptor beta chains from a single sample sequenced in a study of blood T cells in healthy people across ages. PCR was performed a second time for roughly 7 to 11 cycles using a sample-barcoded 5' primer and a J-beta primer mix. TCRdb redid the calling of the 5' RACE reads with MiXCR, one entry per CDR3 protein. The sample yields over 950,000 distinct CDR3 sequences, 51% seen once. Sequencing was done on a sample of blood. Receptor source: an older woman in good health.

This chain's CDR3 is CASSYSGTGGRNQPQHF. The CDR3 DNA reads as TGTGCCAGCAGTTACTCCGGGACAGGGGGTCGAAATCAGCCCCAGCATTTT. V gene TRBV6-6 combines with J gene TRBJ1-5; the match to TRBD1 covers 11 bases. Germline CDR1 reads MNHNY; CDR2 reads SVGAGI (reference sequence). The CDR3 is 17 residues long. Trimming removed 0 bases from V and 4 bases from J; junction bases left unmatched: 5.

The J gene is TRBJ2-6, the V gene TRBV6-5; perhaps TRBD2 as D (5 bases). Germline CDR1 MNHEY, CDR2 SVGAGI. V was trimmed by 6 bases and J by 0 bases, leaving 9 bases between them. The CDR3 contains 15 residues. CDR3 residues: CASRGVHSGANVLTF. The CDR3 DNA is TGTGCCAGCAGGGGAGTGCACTCTGGGGCCAACGTCCTGACTTTC.

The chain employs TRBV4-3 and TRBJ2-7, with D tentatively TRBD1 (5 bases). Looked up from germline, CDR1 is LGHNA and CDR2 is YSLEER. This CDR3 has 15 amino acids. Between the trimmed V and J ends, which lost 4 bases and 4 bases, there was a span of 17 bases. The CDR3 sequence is CASSRGRGQGYEQYF. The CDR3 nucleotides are TGCGCCAGCAGCCGAGGCCGTGGGCAGGGTTACGAGCAGTACTTC.

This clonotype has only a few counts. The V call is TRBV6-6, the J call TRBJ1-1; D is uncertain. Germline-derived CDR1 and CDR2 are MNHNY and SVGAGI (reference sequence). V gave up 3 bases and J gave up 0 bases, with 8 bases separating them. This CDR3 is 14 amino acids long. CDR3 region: CASSYSGMNTEAFF. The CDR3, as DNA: TGTGCCAGCAGTTATTCCGGGATGAACACTGAAGCTTTCTTT.

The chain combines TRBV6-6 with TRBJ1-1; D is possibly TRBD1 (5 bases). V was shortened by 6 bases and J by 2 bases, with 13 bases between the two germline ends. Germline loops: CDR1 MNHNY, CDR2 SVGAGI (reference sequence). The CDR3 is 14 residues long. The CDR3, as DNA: TGTGCCAGCAGACCCGGGGCTCGAAACACTGAAGCTTTCTTT. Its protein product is CASRPGARNTEAFF.

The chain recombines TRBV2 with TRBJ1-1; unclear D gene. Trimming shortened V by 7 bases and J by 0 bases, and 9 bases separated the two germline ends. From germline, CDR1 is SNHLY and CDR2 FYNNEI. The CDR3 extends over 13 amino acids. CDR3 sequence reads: CASTSSLNTEAFF. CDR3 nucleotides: TGTGCCAGCACGTCTTCTCTGAACACTGAAGCTTTCTTT.

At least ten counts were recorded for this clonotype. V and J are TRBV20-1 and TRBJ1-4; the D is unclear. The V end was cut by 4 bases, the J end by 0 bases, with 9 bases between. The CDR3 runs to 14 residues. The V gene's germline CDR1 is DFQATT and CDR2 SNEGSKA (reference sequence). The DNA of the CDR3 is TGCAGTGCTATTATCTCCGCAACTAATGAAAAACTGTTTTTT. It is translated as CSAIISATNEKLFF.

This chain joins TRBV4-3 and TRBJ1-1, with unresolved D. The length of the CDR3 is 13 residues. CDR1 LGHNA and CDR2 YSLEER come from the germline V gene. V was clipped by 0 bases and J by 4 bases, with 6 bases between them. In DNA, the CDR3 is TGCGCCAGCAGCCAAGAAACTCCCACTGAAGCTTTCTTT. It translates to CASSQETPTEAFF.

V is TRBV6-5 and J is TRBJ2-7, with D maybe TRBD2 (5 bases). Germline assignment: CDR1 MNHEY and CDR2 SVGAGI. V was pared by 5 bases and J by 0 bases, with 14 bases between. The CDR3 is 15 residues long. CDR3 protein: CASSPELGISYEQYF. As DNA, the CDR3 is TGTGCCAGCAGTCCTGAACTAGGGATCTCCTACGAGCAGTACTTC.

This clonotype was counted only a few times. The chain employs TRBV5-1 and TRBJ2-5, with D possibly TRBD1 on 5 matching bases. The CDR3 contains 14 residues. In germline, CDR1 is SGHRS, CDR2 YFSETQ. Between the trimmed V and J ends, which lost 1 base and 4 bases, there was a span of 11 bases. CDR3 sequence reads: CASSLMQGGETQYF. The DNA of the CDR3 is TGCGCCAGCAGCTTGATGCAGGGCGGAGAGACCCAGTACTTC.

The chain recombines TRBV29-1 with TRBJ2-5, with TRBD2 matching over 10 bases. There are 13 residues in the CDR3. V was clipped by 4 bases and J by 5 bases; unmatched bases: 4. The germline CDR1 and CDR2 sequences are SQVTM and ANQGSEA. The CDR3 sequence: CSVAAGGLETQYF. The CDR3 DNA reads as TGCAGCGTTGCAGCGGGAGGGTTGGAGACCCAGTACTTC.

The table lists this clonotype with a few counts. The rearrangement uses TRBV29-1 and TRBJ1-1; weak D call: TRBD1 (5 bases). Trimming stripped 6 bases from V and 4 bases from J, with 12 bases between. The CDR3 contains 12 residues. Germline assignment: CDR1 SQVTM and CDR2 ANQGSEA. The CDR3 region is CSVTGLLTEAFF. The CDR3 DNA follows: TGCAGCGTCACAGGTCTTCTCACTGAAGCTTTCTTT.

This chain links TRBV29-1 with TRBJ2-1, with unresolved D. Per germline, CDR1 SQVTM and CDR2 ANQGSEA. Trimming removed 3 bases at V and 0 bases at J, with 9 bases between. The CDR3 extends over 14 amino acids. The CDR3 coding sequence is TGCAGCGTTGACCTAAGGAGCTCCTACAATGAGCAGTTCTTC. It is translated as CSVDLRSSYNEQFF.

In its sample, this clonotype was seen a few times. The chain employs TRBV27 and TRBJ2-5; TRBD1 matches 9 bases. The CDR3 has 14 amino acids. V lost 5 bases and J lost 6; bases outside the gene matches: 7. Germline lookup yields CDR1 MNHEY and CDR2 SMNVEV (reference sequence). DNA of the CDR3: TGTGCCAGCAGTCCTAACAGGGGGCGTCAGACCCAGTACTTC. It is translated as CASSPNRGRQTQYF.

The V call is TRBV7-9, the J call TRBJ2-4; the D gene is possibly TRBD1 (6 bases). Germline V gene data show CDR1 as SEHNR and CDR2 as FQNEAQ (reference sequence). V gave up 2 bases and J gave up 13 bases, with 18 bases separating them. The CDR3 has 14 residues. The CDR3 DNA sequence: TGTGCCAGCAGCTTATCACAGGGTCCCTATGAGCAGTACTTC. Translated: CASSLSQGPYEQYF.

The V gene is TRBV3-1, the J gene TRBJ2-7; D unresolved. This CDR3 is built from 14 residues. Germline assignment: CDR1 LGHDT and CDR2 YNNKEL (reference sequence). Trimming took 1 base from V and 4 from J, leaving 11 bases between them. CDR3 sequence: CASSQVPTKYEQYF. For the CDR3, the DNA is TGTGCCAGCAGCCAAGTCCCCACCAAATACGAGCAGTACTTC.

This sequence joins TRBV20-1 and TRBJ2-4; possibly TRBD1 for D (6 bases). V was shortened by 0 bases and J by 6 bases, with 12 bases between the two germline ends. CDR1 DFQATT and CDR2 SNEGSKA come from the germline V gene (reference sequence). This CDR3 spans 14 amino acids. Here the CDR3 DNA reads TGCAGTGCTAGAGATAACAGGGTCGGAAACATTCAGTACTTC. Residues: CSARDNRVGNIQYF.

The CDR3 loop is CSATLRGTSKNIQYF. CDR3 DNA sequence: TGCAGTGCTACCCTTCGGGGCACGTCCAAAAACATTCAGTACTTC. V is TRBV20-1 and J is TRBJ2-4; D might be TRBD1 or TRBD2, each matching 5 bases. The germline V gene has CDR1 DFQATT and CDR2 SNEGSKA (reference sequence). Deletions cut 4 bases from V and 2 bases from J, with 15 bases between. The CDR3 spans 15 residues.

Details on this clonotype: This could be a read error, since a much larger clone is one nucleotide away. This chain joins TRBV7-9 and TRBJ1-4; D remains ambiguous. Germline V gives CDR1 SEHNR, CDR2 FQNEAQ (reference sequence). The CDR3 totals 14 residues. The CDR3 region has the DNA TGTGCCAGCAGCCGACAAGCAACTGATGAAAAACTGTTTTTT. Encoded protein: CASSRQATDEKLFF.

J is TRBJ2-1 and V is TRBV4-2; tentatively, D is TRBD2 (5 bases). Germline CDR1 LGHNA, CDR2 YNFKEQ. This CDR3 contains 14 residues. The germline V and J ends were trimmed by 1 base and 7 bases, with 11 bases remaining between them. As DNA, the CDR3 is TGTGCCAGCAGCCAAGCTGATCGAGGGAATGAGCAGTTCTTC. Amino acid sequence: CASSQADRGNEQFF.

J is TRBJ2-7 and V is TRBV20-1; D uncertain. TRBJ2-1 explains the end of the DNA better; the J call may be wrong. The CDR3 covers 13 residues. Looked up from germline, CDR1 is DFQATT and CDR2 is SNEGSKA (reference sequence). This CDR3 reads CSARDLGSHEQFF. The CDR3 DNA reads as TGCAGTGCTAGAGATCTAGGAAGCCATGAGCAGTTCTTC.

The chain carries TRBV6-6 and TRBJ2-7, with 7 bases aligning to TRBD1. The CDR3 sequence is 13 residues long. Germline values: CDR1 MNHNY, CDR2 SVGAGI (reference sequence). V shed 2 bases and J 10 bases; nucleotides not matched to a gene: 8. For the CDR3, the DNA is TGTGCCAGCAGTTACCGACCTAGACAGGGCCAGTACTTC. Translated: CASSYRPRQGQYF.

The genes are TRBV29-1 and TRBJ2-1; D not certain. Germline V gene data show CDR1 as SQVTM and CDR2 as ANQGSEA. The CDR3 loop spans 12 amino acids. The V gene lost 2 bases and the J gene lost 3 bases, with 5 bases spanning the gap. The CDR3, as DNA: TGCAGCGTTGAAAGGCGCTACAATGAGCAGTTCTTC. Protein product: CSVERRYNEQFF.

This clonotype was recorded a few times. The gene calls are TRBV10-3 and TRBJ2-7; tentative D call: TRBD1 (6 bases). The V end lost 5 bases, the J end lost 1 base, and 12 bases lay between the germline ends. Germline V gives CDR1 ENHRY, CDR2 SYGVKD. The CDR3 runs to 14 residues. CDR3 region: CAISQIGQSYEQYF. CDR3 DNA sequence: TGTGCCATCAGTCAAATCGGACAGTCCTACGAGCAGTACTTC.

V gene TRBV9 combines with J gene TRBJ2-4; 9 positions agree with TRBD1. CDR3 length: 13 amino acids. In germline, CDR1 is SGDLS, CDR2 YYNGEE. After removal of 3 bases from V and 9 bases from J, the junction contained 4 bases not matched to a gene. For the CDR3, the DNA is TGTGCCAGCAGCGGGGGACAGGGTACCATTCAGTACTTC. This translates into CASSGGQGTIQYF. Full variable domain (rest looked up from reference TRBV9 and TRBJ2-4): DSGVTQTPKHLITATGQRVTLRCSPRSGDLSVYWYQQSLDQGLQFLIQYYNGEERAKGNILERFSAQQFPDLHSELNLSSLELGDSALYFCASSGGQGTIQYFGAGTRLSVL.

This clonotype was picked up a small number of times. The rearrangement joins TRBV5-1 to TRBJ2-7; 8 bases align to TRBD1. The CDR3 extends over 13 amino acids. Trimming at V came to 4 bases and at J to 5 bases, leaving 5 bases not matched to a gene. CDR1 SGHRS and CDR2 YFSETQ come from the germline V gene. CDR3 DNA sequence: TGCGCCAGCAGCCCACAGGGGGTCGACGAGCAGTACTTC. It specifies CASSPQGVDEQYF. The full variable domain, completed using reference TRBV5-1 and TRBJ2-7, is KAGVTQTPRYLIKTRGQQVTLSCSPISGHRSVSWYQQTPGQGLQFLFEYFSETQRNKGNFPGRFSGRQFSNSRSEMNVSTLELGDSALYLCASSPQGVDEQYFGPGTRLTVT.

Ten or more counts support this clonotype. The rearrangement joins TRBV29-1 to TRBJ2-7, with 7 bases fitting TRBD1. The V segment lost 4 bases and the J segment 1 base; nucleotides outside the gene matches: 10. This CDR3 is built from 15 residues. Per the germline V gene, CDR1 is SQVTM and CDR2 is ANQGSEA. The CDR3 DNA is TGCAGCGTTGGTCTGACAGGGAAGAAATCCTACGAGCAGTACTTC. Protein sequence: CSVGLTGKKSYEQYF.

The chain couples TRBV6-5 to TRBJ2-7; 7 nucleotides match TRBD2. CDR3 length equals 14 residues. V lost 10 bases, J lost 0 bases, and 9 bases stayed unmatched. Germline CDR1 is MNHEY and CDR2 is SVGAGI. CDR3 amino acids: CATGERGGSYEQYF. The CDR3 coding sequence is TGTGCCACCGGTGAGCGGGGTGGCTCCTACGAGCAGTACTTC.

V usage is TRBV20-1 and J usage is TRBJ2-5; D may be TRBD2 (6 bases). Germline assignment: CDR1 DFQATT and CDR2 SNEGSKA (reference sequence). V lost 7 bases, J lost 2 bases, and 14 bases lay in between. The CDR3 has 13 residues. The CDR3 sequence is CSVRRAAQETQYF. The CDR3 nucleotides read TGCAGTGTTAGGAGGGCAGCACAAGAGACCCAGTACTTC.

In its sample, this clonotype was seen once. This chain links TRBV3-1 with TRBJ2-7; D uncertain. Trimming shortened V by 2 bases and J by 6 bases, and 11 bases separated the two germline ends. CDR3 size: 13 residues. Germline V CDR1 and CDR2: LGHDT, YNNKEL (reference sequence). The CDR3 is CASSQFGPCEQYF. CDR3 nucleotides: TGTGCCAGCAGCCAATTTGGCCCCTGCGAGCAGTACTTC.